A selection of T cell receptor beta chains follows, all from one sample in a study of T cell responses to AZD1222 COVID-19 vaccine. The method was immunoSEQ multiplex PCR; TCRdb's version includes in-frame clones alone and lacks a portion of them. This table holds 150,000 to 200,000 clones, more than 85% found once. Sequenced here: peripheral blood, sampled 28 days after the second AZD1222 dose. These receptors all come from an adult who received the AZD1222 COVID-19 vaccine. Both conserved end residues are part of each CDR3. Each record gives: J gene, D gene, V gene, clone size, CDR3 DNA, CDR3 protein. A D gene is named only where the DNA matches it firmly. A row's size may be missing; if present it is once, few, many or a size class.

TRBJ2-1	TRBD2	TRBV3-1/TRBV3-2	.	TGTGCCAGCAGCCAAGGACGGGGGGGCCTTGGGGAGCAGTTCTTC	CASSQGRGGLGEQFF
TRBJ2-7	.	TRBV14	.	TGTGCCAGCAGCAACAACCGGGACTTAACCTACGAGCAGTACTTC	CASSNNRDLTYEQYF
TRBJ2-3	.	TRBV9	.	TGTGCCAGCAGCCCCCAACGGAGGGGTACCCTTAGCACAGATACGCAGTATTTT	CASSPQRRGTLSTDTQYF
TRBJ2-5	.	TRBV15	.	TGTGCCACCAGCAGAGATTTCCCGTTTAGCCCCCAAGAGACCCAGTACTTC	CATSRDFPFSPQETQYF
TRBJ1-1	.	TRBV29-1	few	TGCAGCGTTGAAGGTCAAGGGGCGGCTTTCTTT	CSVEGQGAAFF
TRBJ2-7	.	TRBV7-9	.	TGTGCCAGCAGCTTGCTGTCCCGCTACGAGCAGTACTTC	CASSLLSRYEQYF
TRBJ2-7	.	TRBV2	.	TGTGCCAGCAGTGACAGGGAATTGGAGCAGTACTTC	CASSDRELEQYF
TRBJ2-7	.	TRBV7-9	once	TGTGCCAGCACCCCCCCCGAGGCCCCCTGGGAGCAGTACTTC	CASTPPEAPWEQYF
TRBJ1-2	.	TRBV6-2/TRBV6-3	once	TGTGCCAGCAGTTATCAGGGGATCGATGGCTACACCTTC	CASSYQGIDGYTF
TRBJ1-6	TRBD1	TRBV7-2	.	TGTGCCAGCAGCTTAGTTGCGGGACAGGGGGCCTCCTATAATTCACCCCTCCACTTT	CASSLVAGQGASYNSPLHF
TRBJ1-1	.	TRBV19	.	TGTGCCAGCTACCGGAACACTGAAGCTTTCTTT	CASYRNTEAFF
TRBJ1-2	.	TRBV27	.	TGTGCCAGCAGTTTGAAGGGCTCAGACTATGGCTACACCTTC	CASSLKGSDYGYTF
TRBJ1-2	.	TRBV7-9	.	TGTGCCAGCAGCTTAGAGGTATTTACAGCAAAACGACCCTATGGCTACACCTTC	CASSLEVFTAKRPYGYTF
TRBJ2-2	.	TRBV27	once	TGTGCCAGCATTGGCCTAGCCACCGGGGAGCTGTTTTTT	CASIGLATGELFF
TRBJ2-7	TRBD2	TRBV7-2	.	TGTGCCAGCAGCTTAGGACTAGCGGGGGTCTACGAGCAGTACTTC	CASSLGLAGVYEQYF
TRBJ1-2	.	TRBV28	.	TGTGCCAGCAGTTTGTTAGGAGGCCTCGGCTACACCTTC	CASSLLGGLGYTF
TRBJ1-2	.	TRBV4-3	.	TGCGCCAGCAGCCAAGAAGAAGACTTTAACTATGGCTACACCTTC	CASSQEEDFNYGYTF
TRBJ1-6	.	TRBV15	.	TGTGCCACCAGCAAAAAACCCACAGGCGAAAACCTTAATTCACCCCTCCACTTT	CATSKKPTGENLNSPLHF
TRBJ1-1	.	TRBV6-5	.	TGTGCCAGCAGCGGGTACACTGAAGCTTTCTTT	CASSGYTEAFF
TRBJ1-6	TRBD1	TRBV5-1	.	TGCGCCAGCAGCATGGGACAGGCAGAATCACCCCTCCACTTT	CASSMGQAESPLHF